The T cell receptor beta chain under discussion was sequenced for a study of control samples from healthy donors and cancer patients. Method: immunoSEQ multiplex PCR; TCRdb's copy keeps in-frame clones and lacks some. Of some 96,000 clones in the sample, more than 80% are singletons; the top ten hold approximately 7.9%. V was pared by 4 bases and J by 3 bases, with 12 bases between. The CDR3 extends over 14 amino acids. CDR1 and CDR2 (germline): SNHLY, FYNNEI. The sample was blood. This TCR came from a man between 18 and 29 years old in good health. The chain joins TRBV2 to TRBJ1-1, with D possibly matching TRBD1 (5 bases). This CDR3 is CASSVSEGHTEAFF. The CDR3 DNA follows: TGTGCCAGCAGTGTTTCGGAGGGGCACACTGAAGCTTTCTTT.